These T cell receptor beta chains were read from a single sample in a study of human versus mouse CDR3 diversity and MHC coevolution. TCRdb keeps only in-frame clones here, not all; method: immunoSEQ multiplex PCR. The profile shows roughly 81,000 clones, around 93% of them singletons. The source material was naive CD4+ T cells from blood. All receptors come from a person aged 25-75 years in good health. CDR3s include the opening cysteine and the closing phenylalanine or tryptophan. A D gene is named only where the DNA matches it firmly. Not every row has a clone size; where given, it reads once, few, many or a size class.

- TRBJ2-5 TRBV4-3 TRBD2 TGCGCCAGCAGCCTCGGGACTAGCGAAGAGACCCAGTACTTC CASSLGTSEETQYF
- TRBJ2-7 TRBV6-5 TRBD1 TGTGCCAGCAGTTTGGGGACAGGGGGCCTCTACGAGCAGTACTTC CASSLGTGGLYEQYF
- TRBJ2-3 TRBV5-1 TRBD2 TGCGCCAGCAGCTTGGAGAGCGGGGGGCGGGATACGCAGTATTTT CASSLESGGRDTQYF
- TRBJ2-1 TRBV9 TRBD2 TGTGCCAGCAGCGCGATGCCTACTAGCGGGAGGGCTGGGTCCTACAATGAGCAGTTCTTC CASSAMPTSGRAGSYNEQFF
- TRBJ2-1 TRBV7-2 TRBD2 TGTGCCAGCAGCTACCCAAGGACTAGCGGGAGTGTGGATGAGCAGTTCTTC CASSYPRTSGSVDEQFF
- TRBJ1-2 TRBV7-3 TRBD1 TGTGCCAGCAGCTCCGGGACAGGAGGCTACACCTTC CASSSGTGGYTF
- TRBJ1-1 TRBV6-5 - TGTGCCAGCAGACAACTAAAGAACACTGAAGCTTTCTTT CASRQLKNTEAFF
- TRBJ1-1 TRBV7-3 - TGTGCCAGCAGCTTGCCAGGGCAGGTTGAAGCTTTCTTT CASSLPGQVEAFF
- TRBJ2-4 TRBV11-2 TRBD1 TGTGCCAGCAGCTCGGGGACAGGGGGCAAAAACATTCAGTACTTC CASSSGTGGKNIQYF
once TRBJ1-6 TRBV30 TRBD1 TGTGCCTGGAGCGACAGGGTGGGGTCTAATTCACCCCTCCACTTT CAWSDRVGSNSPLHF
- TRBJ2-1 TRBV7-2 TRBD2 TGTGCCAGCACCGCGGGACTAGCGGAAAACAATGAGCAGTTCTTC CASTAGLAENNEQFF
- TRBJ1-2 TRBV10-3 - TGTGCCATCAGTATACATCCTCAGTATGGCTACACCTTC CAISIHPQYGYTF
- TRBJ2-2 TRBV9 TRBD1 TGTGCCAGCAGCGTAGGATCACAAGCGGTCAGGGGGACCGGGGAGCTGTTTTTT CASSVGSQAVRGTGELFF
- TRBJ2-7 TRBV9 TRBD2 TGTGCCAGCAGCGTAGCTGGTGGGGGGGGATCCTACGAGCAGTACTTC CASSVAGGGGSYEQYF
- TRBJ1-2 TRBV5-4 - TGTGCCAGCAGCTCCGGACAACGCAGCTATGGCTACACCTTC CASSSGQRSYGYTF
- TRBJ1-5 TRBV5-1 - TGCGCCAGCAGCCTGGAATCCGGCAATCAGCCCCAGCATTTT CASSLESGNQPQHF
- TRBJ2-7 TRBV18 - TGTGCCAGCTCACCCAGTCGGGGGGCGGGAGAGCAGTACTTC CASSPSRGAGEQYF
- TRBJ2-7 TRBV7-3 - TGTGCCAGCAGGTTGGGACTGGGGAACGAGCAGTACTTC CASRLGLGNEQYF
once TRBJ2-3 TRBV18 TRBD1 TGTGCCAGCTCACCTCCGACAGGGCCCTACACAGATACGCAGTATTTT CASSPPTGPYTDTQYF
- TRBJ1-1 TRBV10-3 TRBD1 TGTGCCATCAACCCGACAGGGGGCACTGAAGCTTTCTTT CAINPTGGTEAFF
- TRBJ2-1 TRBV5-1 - TGCGCCAGCAGCTTGGGCGCAGGTTCCTACAATGAGCAGTTCTTC CASSLGAGSYNEQFF
- TRBJ1-2 TRBV7-9 - TGTGCCAGCAGCCCCCCCCCGAGGTATGACTACACCTTC CASSPPPRYDYTF
- TRBJ2-7 TRBV4-1 TRBD1 TGCGCCAGCAGCCAAGCGGGACAGGGGGGGAACGAGCAGTACTTC CASSQAGQGGNEQYF
- TRBJ2-2 TRBV10-3 TRBD2 TGTGCCACACTAGAGGGTAGCGGGAGCACCGGGGAGCTGTTTTTT CATLEGSGSTGELFF
- TRBJ2-1 TRBV9 TRBD1 TGTGCCAGCAGCGTGGAGTTATGGACAGGGAACAATGAGCAGTTCTTC CASSVELWTGNNEQFF
- TRBJ1-1 TRBV18 - TGTGCCAGCTCACGTTTTTCGGGAGAAGCTTTCTTT CASSRFSGEAFF
- TRBJ1-1 TRBV5-1 TRBD1 TGCGCCAGCAGCTACGGACAGGGGGGGACTGAAGCTTTCTTT CASSYGQGGTEAFF
- TRBJ2-1 TRBV5-1 - TGCGCCAGCAGCTTGGAGCCAGGTCAACCTTTTTACAATGAGCAGTTCTTC CASSLEPGQPFYNEQFF
- TRBJ1-1 TRBV9 TRBD1 TGTGCCAGCAGCACCCGGACAGGGATGGGCACTGAAGCTTTCTTT CASSTRTGMGTEAFF
- TRBJ2-7 TRBV19 - TGTGCCAGTACAGACAGAACTTCCTACGAGCAGTACTTC CASTDRTSYEQYF
- TRBJ2-2 TRBV18 TRBD1 TGTGCCAGCTCACTCACGCAGGGGGCCGGCACCGGGGAGCTGTTTTTT CASSLTQGAGTGELFF
- TRBJ2-1 TRBV6-6 - TGTGCCAGCGGGGGCACCTCTAATGAGCAGTTCTTC CASGGTSNEQFF
- TRBJ2-5 TRBV7-9 - TGTGCCAGCAGCTTACAGGGGTCGGAGACCCAGTACTTC CASSLQGSETQYF
- TRBJ2-3 TRBV6-6 TRBD2 TGTGCCAGCAGTACTAGCGGGGGGGCCACAGATACGCAGTATTTT CASSTSGGATDTQYF
- TRBJ2-7 TRBV18 TRBD1 TGTGCCAGCTCACTCACACCCGGGACAGCAACCTACGAGCAGTACTTC CASSLTPGTATYEQYF
once TRBJ2-7 TRBV19 TRBD1 TGTGCCAGTAGTTCCGGGGACAGGGACGGCGAGCAGTACTTC CASSSGDRDGEQYF
- TRBJ2-1 TRBV7-8 TRBD1 TGTGCTTGTGGGGACAGGGGCTACAATGAGCAGTTCTTC CACGDRGYNEQFF
- TRBJ2-7 TRBV19 - TGTGCCAGTAGTACCAGGGCCCTCTCCTACGAGCAGTACTTC CASSTRALSYEQYF
- TRBJ1-4 TRBV4-2 - TGTGCCAGCAGCCTGGCTCTCGATGAAAAACTGTTTTTT CASSLALDEKLFF
- TRBJ2-7 TRBV9 TRBD2 TGTGCCAGCAGCGTAGCGGGAGGAGAGTACGAGCAGTACTTC CASSVAGGEYEQYF
- TRBJ1-2 TRBV18 - TGTGCCAGCTCACCGGGCATTAGACAAAATGGCTACACCTTC CASSPGIRQNGYTF
- TRBJ1-1 TRBV5-1 - TGCGCCAGCACCTACGGGGGGACTGACACTGAAGCTTTCTTT CASTYGGTDTEAFF
- TRBJ2-7 TRBV5-8 - TGTGCCAGCAGCTTGGAAGCTACCGTCGAGCAGTACTTC CASSLEATVEQYF
- TRBJ1-6 TRBV7-9 TRBD1 TGTGCCAGCAGTTTGGGGACAGGGGGTAATTCACCCCTCCGCTTT CASSLGTGGNSPLRF
- TRBJ1-6 TRBV7-2 TRBD1 TGTGCCAGCAGCCTAGACCGGGACAGGATGAGCTCCTATAATTCACCCCTCCACTTT CASSLDRDRMSSYNSPLHF
- TRBJ2-7 TRBV18 - TGTGCCAGCTCACCAGGACCCTCGAAGATTACTCAGGGTTGGAACGAGCAGTACTTC CASSPGPSKITQGWNEQYF
- TRBJ1-1 TRBV25-1 TRBD1 TGTGCCAGCAGCTCGACAGGGACATTCTCTGAAGCTTTCTTT CASSSTGTFSEAFF
few TRBJ2-1 TRBV27 TRBD1 TGTGCCAGCAGTTTATCGATAATCCCCCCCGCCGACAGGGAGACCTACAATGAGCAGTTCTTC CASSLSIIPPADRETYNEQFF
- TRBJ2-5 TRBV19 TRBD2 TGTGCCAGTAGTATAGATAGCGGGGGCCGGGAGACCCAGTACTTC CASSIDSGGRETQYF
- TRBJ2-7 TRBV12-5 TRBD1 TGTGCTAGTGGTTTCGGGGACAGGCGGTACGAGCAGTACTTC CASGFGDRRYEQYF
few TRBJ2-7 TRBV7-2 TRBD2 TGTGCCAGCAGCTTTGCCCTGCGGGGGGGATCCTACGAGCAGTACTTC CASSFALRGGSYEQYF
- TRBJ1-1 TRBV5-6 - TGTGCCAGCAGCTTGGGCGGCCCCGTGGGGCAAAACACTGAAGCTTTCTTT CASSLGGPVGQNTEAFF
- TRBJ2-1 TRBV14 - TGTGCCAGCAGCCAAATGCAGAGCGGGCGAAATGAGCAGTTCTTC CASSQMQSGRNEQFF
- TRBJ1-5 TRBV7-2 - TGTGCCAGCAGCTTATCCTCCAGGCCCCAGCATTTT CASSLSSRPQHF
- TRBJ2-7 TRBV18 TRBD2 TGTGCCAGCTCACCAGCAGTAAGCGGGGGGCTTGGAGACGGGCAGTACTTC CASSPAVSGGLGDGQYF
- TRBJ2-7 TRBV15 - TGTGCCACCAGCAGTAGACAGCCCCGTACCCTCGAGCAGTACTTC CATSSRQPRTLEQYF
- TRBJ1-5 TRBV2 - TGTGCCAGCAGTGAAGAGTTGGGGGGACCCCAGCATTTT CASSEELGGPQHF